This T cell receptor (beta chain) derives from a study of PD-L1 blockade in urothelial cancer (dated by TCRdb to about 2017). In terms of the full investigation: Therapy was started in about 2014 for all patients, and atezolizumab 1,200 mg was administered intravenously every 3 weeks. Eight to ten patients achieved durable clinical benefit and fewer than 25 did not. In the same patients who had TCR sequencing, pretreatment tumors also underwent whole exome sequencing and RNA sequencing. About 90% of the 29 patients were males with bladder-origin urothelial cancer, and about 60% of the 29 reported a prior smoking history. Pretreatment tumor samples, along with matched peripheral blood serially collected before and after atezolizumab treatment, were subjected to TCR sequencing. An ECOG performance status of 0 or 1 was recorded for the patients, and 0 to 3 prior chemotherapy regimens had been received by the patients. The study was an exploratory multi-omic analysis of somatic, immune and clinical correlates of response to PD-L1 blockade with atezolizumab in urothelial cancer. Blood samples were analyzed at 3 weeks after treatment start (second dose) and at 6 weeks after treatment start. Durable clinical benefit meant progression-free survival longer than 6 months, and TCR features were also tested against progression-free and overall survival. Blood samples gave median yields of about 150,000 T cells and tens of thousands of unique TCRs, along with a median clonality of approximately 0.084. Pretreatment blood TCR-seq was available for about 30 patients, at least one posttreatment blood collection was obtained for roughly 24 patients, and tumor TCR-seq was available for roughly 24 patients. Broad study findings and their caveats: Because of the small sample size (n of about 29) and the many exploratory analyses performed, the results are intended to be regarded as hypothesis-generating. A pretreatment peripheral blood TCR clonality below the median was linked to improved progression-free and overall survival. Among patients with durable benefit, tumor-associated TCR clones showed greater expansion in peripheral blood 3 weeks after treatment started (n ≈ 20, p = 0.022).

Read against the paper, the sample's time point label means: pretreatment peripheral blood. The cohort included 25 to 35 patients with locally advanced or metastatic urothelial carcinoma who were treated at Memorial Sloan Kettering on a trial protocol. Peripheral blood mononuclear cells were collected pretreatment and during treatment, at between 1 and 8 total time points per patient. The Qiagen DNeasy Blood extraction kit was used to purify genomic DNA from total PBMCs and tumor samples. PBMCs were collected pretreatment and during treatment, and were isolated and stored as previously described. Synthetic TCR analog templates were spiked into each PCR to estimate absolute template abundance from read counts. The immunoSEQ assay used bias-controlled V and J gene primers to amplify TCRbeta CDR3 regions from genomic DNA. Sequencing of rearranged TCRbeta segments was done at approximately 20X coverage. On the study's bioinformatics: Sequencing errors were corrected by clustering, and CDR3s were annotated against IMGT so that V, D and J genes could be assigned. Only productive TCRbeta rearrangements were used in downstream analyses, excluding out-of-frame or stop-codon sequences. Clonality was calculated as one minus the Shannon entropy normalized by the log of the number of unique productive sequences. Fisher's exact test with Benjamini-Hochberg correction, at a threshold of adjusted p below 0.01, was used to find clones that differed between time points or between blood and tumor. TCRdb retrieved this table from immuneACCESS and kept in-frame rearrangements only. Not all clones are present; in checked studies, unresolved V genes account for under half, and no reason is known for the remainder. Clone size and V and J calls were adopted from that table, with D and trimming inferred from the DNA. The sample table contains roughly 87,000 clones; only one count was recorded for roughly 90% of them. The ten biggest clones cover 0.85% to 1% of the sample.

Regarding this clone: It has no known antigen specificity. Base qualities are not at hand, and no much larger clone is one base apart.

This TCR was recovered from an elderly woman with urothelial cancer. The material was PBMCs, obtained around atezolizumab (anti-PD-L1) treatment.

The CDR3 sequence is CASMLGASPTEAFF. The nucleotide sequence is TGTGCCAGCATGTTAGGGGCATCTCCCACTGAAGCTTTCTTT. The sequence links TRBV2 to TRBJ1-1; TRBD1 is a weak D gene call, 5 bases matching. Trimming costs V 7 bases and J 4 bases, and their ends lie 16 bases apart. CDR1 SNHLY and CDR2 FYNNEI were looked up in the germline V gene. Measured from the cysteine to the phenylalanine, the CDR3 is 14 residues long. The kept DNA is CDR3 alone, 42 bases in frame from the first base.